These T cell receptor beta chains were read from a single sample in a study of T-cell reconstitution after alpha-beta-depleted transplantation in children. In TCRdb, the PCR reads were re-called with MiXCR into one record per CDR3 protein. The sample contains roughly 220,000 distinct CDR3 sequences, approximately 12% of which appear only once. This material consisted of PBMCs from the stem cell graft donor, taken from the stem cell graft. These receptor sequences come from a human donor who donated a stem cell graft to a child with acute lymphoblastic leukemia. Each CDR3 is given with its conserved first and last residue. D genes are given only for firm matches. Clone size, where shown, is once, few, many, or a class for clones that have expanded.

size: many; J: TRBJ2-2; V: TRBV20-1; D: -; CDR3: CSARRRTHNTGELFF; DNA: TGCAGTGCTAGAAGAAGGACACACAACACCGGGGAGCTGTTTTTT
size: many; J: TRBJ1-5; V: TRBV6-1; D: -; CDR3: CATSLGGVYQPQHF; DNA: TGTGCCACCTCCCTTGGAGGGGTGTATCAGCCCCAGCATTTT
size: many; J: TRBJ1-1; V: TRBV5-1; D: -; CDR3: CASASHTEAFF; DNA: TGCGCCAGCGCTTCCCACACTGAAGCTTTCTTT
size: few; J: TRBJ2-2; V: TRBV15; D: -; CDR3: CATSRDSTAGELFF; DNA: TGTGCCACCAGCAGAGATTCGACAGCCGGGGAGCTGTTTTTT
size: many; J: TRBJ1-2; V: TRBV20-1; D: -; CDR3: CSAKATGYTF; DNA: TGCAGTGCCAAGGCCACTGGCTACACCTTC
size: -; J: TRBJ2-3; V: TRBV14; D: -; CDR3: CASSTSTRTQYF; DNA: TGTGCCAGCAGCACAAGCACAAGAACGCAGTATTTT
size: many; J: TRBJ2-2; V: TRBV9; D: -; CDR3: CASSPHTGELFF; DNA: TGTGCCAGCAGCCCCCACACCGGGGAGCTGTTTTTT
size: many; J: TRBJ2-3; V: TRBV5-1; D: -; CDR3: CASSRLAVTDTQYF; DNA: TGCGCCAGCAGTAGGTTAGCCGTCACAGATACGCAGTATTTT
size: many; J: TRBJ2-5; V: TRBV6-1; D: -; CDR3: CASSLRGEETQYF; DNA: TGTGCCAGCAGCCTTAGGGGGGAAGAGACCCAGTACTTC
size: many; J: TRBJ1-2; V: TRBV29-1; D: -; CDR3: CSGGLGRGGYTF; DNA: TGCAGCGGCGGACTGGGGAGGGGAGGCTACACCTTC
size: many; J: TRBJ2-3; V: TRBV7-9; D: -; CDR3: CASSLGVRGRSTDTQYF; DNA: TGTGCCAGCAGCTTAGGAGTGAGGGGCCGGAGCACAGATACGCAGTATTTT
size: many; J: TRBJ2-4; V: TRBV7-9; D: -; CDR3: CASSTARQIQYF; DNA: TGTGCCAGCAGCACCGCCCGGCAAATTCAGTACTTC